Included here is one T cell receptor (beta chain) sequence, with context. What it binds is not known. This record comes from a study of shared clonotypes between healthy human individuals. Study-wide background: Each donor contributed plates that comprised three CD4 naive, three CD4 memory, two CD8 naive and one CD8 memory. Study-level findings and limits: Generally, naive subsets (rather than memory subsets) showed larger estimated richness.

Germline V gene sequence: CDR1 SGHTA, CDR2 FQGTGA. V lost 6 bases, J lost 4 bases, and 18 bases lay in between. The CDR3 extends over 15 amino acids. In the original processing: Without quality scores, immunoSEQ junctional reads could not be filtered like full-length reads. Measured with immunoSEQ multiplex PCR; TCRdb has only the in-frame clones, and not every one. V and J calls and clone size come straight from that table; D and trimming were deduced from the DNA. Seen here are tens of thousands of clones, 62% observed once, and the top ten hold around 50%. The chain couples TRBV7-3 to TRBJ1-2; tentative D call: TRBD1 (6 bases). The sequenced sample consisted of memory CD8+ T cells sorted from blood. Subset denoted: CD45RO+ cells pooled with CCR7-negative TemRA cells. This TCR was sampled from a man aged 25 to 40 in good health. The CDR3 DNA sequence: TGTGCCAGCAGTCCCCAACAGGGCACCAGCTATGGCTACACCTTC. Its protein product is CASSPQQGTSYGYTF. Full variable domain (missing parts from reference TRBV7-3 and TRBJ1-2): GAGVSQTPSNKVTEKGKYVELRCDPISGHTALYWYRQSLGQGPEFLIYFQGTGAADDSGLPNDRFFAVRPEGSVSTLKIQRTERGDSAVYLCASSPQQGTSYGYTFGSGTRLTVV.